The table lists the clone carrying this T cell receptor beta chain with a count of one. This specimen belongs to a study of neoadjuvant anti-PD-1 for oral cavity cancer. Indicated time point: after neoadjuvant nivolumab, at surgical resection. Assay: immunoSEQ multiplex PCR; the TCRdb copy retains only in-frame clones and omits some. The table shows around 35,000 clones, with about 36% occurring only once. Germline V gene data show CDR1 as MNHEY and CDR2 as SMNVEV (reference sequence). The length of the CDR3 is 13 residues. V lost 5 bases and J lost 4, with 8 bases in between. The source material was tumor tissue, sampled after nivolumab (anti-PD-1) treatment. The receptor comes from a person aged 40 to 85 with oral cavity squamous cell carcinoma. The chain employs TRBV27 and TRBJ2-2; D ambiguous. CDR3 coding DNA: TGTGCCAGCAGTCCAGGCCTCACCGGGGAGCTGTTTTTT. It encodes CASSPGLTGELFF.